This T cell receptor (beta chain) was identified in a study of cytotoxic CD8 clonotypes in ibrutinib-treated CLL. Regarding the study as a whole: Clonality went higher at ibrutinib response and then dropped back toward baseline at progression. Public clonotypes showed up rarely, and on treatment they shrank or held steady.

Germline V CDR1 and CDR2: SQVTM, ANQGSEA. V lost 6 bases to trimming and J lost 4 bases; unmatched junction nucleotides: 5. The CDR3 has 13 amino acids. Repertoires were generated with immunoSEQ multiplex PCR, while TCRdb's copy carries only in-frame clones and drops some. This table holds hundreds of thousands of clones, roughly 80% found once. Notes on this clone: Its specificity is not known.

This receptor was taken from a human donor with chronic lymphocytic leukemia. This material consisted of PBMCs, taken before ibrutinib treatment. The chain uses TRBV29-1 and TRBJ2-1; TRBD1 aligns across 8 bases. DNA of the CDR3: TGCAGCGTCAGCCGGGACAGGTACAATGAGCAGTTCTTC. This sequence encodes CSVSRDRYNEQFF.